This T cell receptor beta chain comes out of a study of T cell changes during pregnancy in multiple sclerosis. V lost 3 bases and J lost 15; bases outside the gene matches: 7. Germline V gene data show CDR1 as MDHEN and CDR2 as SYDVKM. This CDR3 has 12 amino acids. Clones were read by immunoSEQ multiplex PCR, and TCRdb kept only the in-frame ones, dropping some. The profile shows 60,000 to 65,000 clones, roughly 87% of them singletons. Sequencing used peripheral blood, obtained in the second trimester of pregnancy. The V call is TRBV28, the J call TRBJ2-1, with TRBD2 matching over 8 bases. The receptor comes from a female donor in good health, enrolled as a control in a pregnancy study. This CDR3 is CASSFPGTRLFF. The CDR3 DNA reads TGTGCCAGCAGTTTTCCCGGGACTAGATTGTTCTTC.